This is a list of T cell receptor beta chains from one sample in a study of blood T cells in healthy people across ages. A single record per CDR3 protein comes from TCRdb applying MiXCR to the 5' RACE reads. The sample carries hundreds of thousands of distinct CDR3 sequences, 49% recorded once. Sequenced sample: blood. The source is an older woman in good health. The CDR3 runs from the conserved cysteine through the conserved F or W. D genes are given only for firm matches. Some rows mark clone size as missing; the rest say once, few, many or name a class of expanded clone.

TRBJ1-6	TRBV29-1	-	few	CSVDSLRHYNSPLHF	TGCAGCGTTGATTCGTTGAGACACTATAATTCACCCCTCCACTTT
TRBJ2-7	TRBV4-2	-	-	CASSQELQGGEQYF	TGTGCCAGCAGCCAAGAACTACAGGGTGGCGAGCAGTACTTC
TRBJ2-1	TRBV18	-	-	CASSPSEGRYNEQFF	TGTGCCAGCTCACCATCGGAGGGCCGGTACAATGAGCAGTTCTTC
TRBJ2-7	TRBV18	-	few	CASSPRNTLVEQYF	TGTGCCAGCTCACCCCGAAACACTCTGGTCGAGCAGTACTTC
TRBJ2-1	TRBV6-2/TRBV6-3	TRBD2	-	CASSSIAGMDEQFF	TGTGCCAGCAGTTCCATAGCGGGAATGGATGAGCAGTTCTTC
TRBJ2-7	TRBV5-1	TRBD1	-	CASSSPGQGAVYEQYF	TGCGCCAGCAGCTCGCCGGGACAGGGGGCGGTATACGAGCAGTACTTC
TRBJ1-1	TRBV20-1	TRBD1	few	CSARDPGQGWPNTEAFF	TGCAGTGCTAGAGACCCGGGACAGGGATGGCCGAACACTGAAGCTTTCTTT
TRBJ2-1	TRBV6-2/TRBV6-3	-	-	CASRRAGISYNEQFF	TGTGCCAGCAGGAGGGCAGGGATCTCCTACAATGAGCAGTTCTTC
TRBJ2-5	TRBV24-1	-	-	CATSDFLGGADRETQYF	TGTGCCACCAGTGATTTTTTGGGGGGCGCGGACCGCGAGACCCAGTACTTC
TRBJ2-1	TRBV3-1	-	-	CASSQRSEYNEQFF	TGTGCCAGCAGCCAACGCAGCGAATACAATGAGCAGTTCTTC
TRBJ2-1	TRBV5-6	TRBD1	few	CASSYGTGGNEQFF	TGTGCCAGCAGCTACGGGACAGGGGGCAATGAGCAGTTCTTC
TRBJ2-1	TRBV5-6	TRBD2	many	CASSSGAGYNEQFF	TGTGCCAGCAGCTCTGGAGCGGGGTACAATGAGCAGTTCTTC
TRBJ2-1	TRBV20-1	TRBD2	-	CSAGGTSVSYNEQFF	TGCAGTGCTGGAGGGACTAGCGTGTCCTACAATGAGCAGTTCTTC
TRBJ2-1	TRBV12-3/TRBV12-4	-	-	CASSLVGWDEQFF	TGTGCCAGCAGTTTGGTGGGATGGGATGAGCAGTTCTTC
TRBJ2-3	TRBV7-3	TRBD2	-	CASSFRASGSYSTDTQYF	TGTGCCAGCAGCTTCCGGGCTAGCGGGTCTTATAGCACAGATACGCAGTATTTT
TRBJ2-5	TRBV29-1	-	-	CSVVPRGAQETQYF	TGCAGCGTTGTCCCCAGGGGAGCACAAGAGACCCAGTACTTC
TRBJ2-5	TRBV24-1	-	once	CATSDVSTQETQYF	TGTGCCACCAGTGATGTTTCAACGCAAGAGACCCAGTACTTC
TRBJ2-4	TRBV6-2/TRBV6-3	-	few	CASSYQTHKNIQYF	TGTGCCAGCAGTTACCAGACCCACAAAAACATTCAGTACTTC
TRBJ2-1	TRBV27	-	few	CASSSPQRVALYNEQFF	TGTGCCAGCAGTTCCCCGCAAAGGGTGGCACTTTACAATGAGCAGTTCTTC
TRBJ2-1	TRBV12-3/TRBV12-4	-	-	CASSGPTGTEQFF	TGTGCCAGCAGTGGACCCACAGGGACTGAGCAGTTCTTC
TRBJ2-5	TRBV6-5	-	few	CASSYQVEETQYF	TGTGCCAGCAGTTACCAGGTAGAAGAGACCCAGTACTTC
TRBJ2-5	TRBV7-2	-	-	CASSLDWETQYF	TGTGCCAGCAGCTTAGATTGGGAGACCCAGTACTTC
TRBJ2-7	TRBV6-4	-	-	CASSRGTPYNEQYF	TGTGCCAGCAGTCGCGGGACACCCTACAATGAGCAGTACTTC
TRBJ2-1	TRBV30	-	-	CAWSLRRDGNEQFF	TGTGCCTGGAGCCTCCGGCGGGATGGCAATGAGCAGTTCTTC
TRBJ2-7	TRBV20-1	TRBD2	many	CSARDPASGSPEQYF	TGCAGTGCTAGAGATCCGGCCAGCGGGAGCCCCGAGCAGTACTTC
TRBJ1-5	TRBV28	TRBD1	-	CASSWRTGTEQPQHF	TGTGCCAGCAGTTGGAGGACAGGGACGGAGCAGCCCCAGCATTTT
TRBJ2-1	TRBV5-5	-	-	CASSRATSYNERFF	TGTGCCAGCAGCCGGGCCACCTCCTACAATGAGCGGTTCTTC
TRBJ2-5	TRBV5-4	TRBD2	-	CASSPPSSGSKETQYF	TGTGCCAGCAGCCCCCCGAGTAGCGGGTCTAAAGAGACCCAGTACTTC
TRBJ2-6	TRBV20-1	-	-	CSARESRIGISGANVLTF	TGCAGTGCTAGAGAAAGTAGGATTGGCATATCTGGGGCCAACGTCCTGACTTTC
TRBJ2-3	TRBV4-2	TRBD2	-	CASSQEFVGGDTQYF	TGTGCCAGCAGCCAAGAGTTTGTCGGGGGGGATACGCAGTATTTT
TRBJ2-7	TRBV28	-	-	CASSPAAGYRSKQYF	TGTGCCAGCAGTCCGGCCGCCGGGTACAGGAGCAAGCAGTACTTC
TRBJ2-7	TRBV7-9	TRBD2	-	CASSSTSGPAYEQYF	TGTGCCAGCAGCTCTACTAGCGGCCCAGCCTACGAGCAGTACTTC
TRBJ1-2	TRBV15	-	-	CATSSSANEGYTF	TGTGCCACCAGCTCCTCGGCCAACGAGGGCTACACCTTC